The next 29 T cell receptor beta chains were all read from a single sample in a study of blood T cell repertoires in COVID-19. Data came from immunoSEQ multiplex PCR; TCRdb stores just in-frame clones and leaves some out. The table shows approximately 350,000 clones, with around 88% occurring only once. Sample: peripheral blood. These receptors were obtained from a man aged 25 to 45 with active or convalescent COVID-19.

The CDR3 nucleotides read TGTGCCAGCAGTTTATCAACAGGAATCCCTGAAGCTTTCTTT. It encodes CASSLSTGIPEAFF. V is TRBV27 and J is TRBJ1-1; D perhaps matches TRBD1 (5 bases). The CDR3 is 14 amino acids. Trimming pared 0 bases from V and 6 bases from J, leaving 11 bases between. Germline CDR1 is MNHEY and CDR2 is SMNVEV (reference sequence).

The rearrangement uses TRBV7-3 and TRBJ2-2; no clear D. Germline loops: CDR1 SGHTA, CDR2 FQGTGA. The CDR3 is 13 residues long. Trimming took off 3 bases at V and 6 bases at J, with 8 bases between the two ends. CDR3 residues: CASSFLGAGELFF. In nucleotides, the CDR3 is TGTGCCAGCAGCTTTCTCGGAGCCGGGGAGCTGTTTTTT.

This CDR3 reads CASSGGAVLRQYF. Written as DNA, the CDR3 is TGCGCCAGCAGCGGGGGGGCGGTACTTAGGCAGTACTTC. The gene calls are TRBV5-1 and TRBJ2-7; tentatively, D is TRBD2 (7 bases). V dropped 4 bases and J dropped 9 bases, with 17 bases sitting between them. CDR1 and CDR2 from the germline V gene are SGHRS and YFSETQ. The CDR3 loop spans 13 amino acids. Looking up the rest from reference TRBV5-1 and TRBJ2-7 gives the full variable domain: KAGVTQTPRYLIKTRGQQVTLSCSPISGHRSVSWYQQTPGQGLQFLFEYFSETQRNKGNFPGRFSGRQFSNSRSEMNVSTLELGDSALYLCASSGGAVLRQYFGPGTRLTVT.

The rearrangement uses TRBV5-1 and TRBJ1-1, with 7 bases matching TRBD1. Looked up from germline, CDR1 is SGHRS and CDR2 is YFSETQ. Trimming removed 0 bases from V and 7 bases from J; junction bases left unmatched: 3. This CDR3 is built from 13 residues. DNA for the CDR3: TGCGCCAGCAGCTTGGCGGACAGGATTGAAGCTTTCTTT. Encoded protein: CASSLADRIEAFF.

The chain joins TRBV4-3 to TRBJ2-7, with D maybe TRBD2 (5 bases). The germline V and J ends were trimmed by 5 bases and 3 bases, with 14 bases remaining between them. The CDR3 contains 14 residues. The germline CDR1 and CDR2 sequences are LGHNA and YSLEER. The CDR3 spells CASSLSRDHYEQYF. The CDR3 region has the DNA TGCGCCAGCAGCTTAAGTCGGGATCACTACGAGCAGTACTTC.

In DNA, the CDR3 is TGCGCCAGCAGCTTGTCGCCCGGACTAGTCCGCAATGAGCAGTTCTTC. Translated: CASSLSPGLVRNEQFF. This chain uses TRBV5-1 with TRBJ2-1; 7 positions match TRBD2. This CDR3 is built from 16 residues. V shed 1 base and J 6 bases; nucleotides not matched to a gene: 10. The germline CDR1 and CDR2 sequences are SGHRS and YFSETQ.

The chain links TRBV9 to TRBJ2-3; 8 bases match TRBD2. Per germline, CDR1 SGDLS and CDR2 YYNGEE. The CDR3 has 17 residues. The V segment lost 3 bases and the J segment 0 bases; nucleotides outside the gene matches: 9. CDR3 sequence: CASSAHLLAESTDTQYF. CDR3 nucleotides: TGTGCCAGCAGCGCCCATCTACTAGCGGAGAGCACAGATACGCAGTATTTT.

The V and J genes are TRBV3-1 (or the pseudogene TRBV3-2) and TRBJ2-7; 9 bases fit TRBD2. CDR3 size: 14 residues. Looked up from germline, CDR1 is LGHDT and CDR2 is YNNKEL (reference sequence). V dropped 2 bases and J dropped 3; count of bases not matched to a gene: 2. CDR3: CASSQRTSDYEQYF. The CDR3 coding sequence is TGTGCCAGCAGCCAAAGGACTAGCGACTACGAGCAGTACTTC.

The chain carries TRBV4-3 and TRBJ2-7, with a tentative D call TRBD1 (5 bases). This CDR3 is 14 amino acids long. The V gene's germline CDR1 is LGHNA and CDR2 YSLEER. Trimming removed 1 base from V and 9 bases from J, with 16 bases in between. CDR3 amino acids: CASSQAERGGRQYF. The CDR3 DNA sequence: TGCGCCAGCAGCCAAGCGGAAAGGGGTGGACGGCAGTACTTC.

The gene calls are TRBV5-6 and TRBJ1-5; perhaps TRBD1 as D (6 bases). The germline gives CDR1 SGHDT, CDR2 YYEEEE. The CDR3 is 16 amino acids. V was clipped by 3 bases and J by 0 bases, with 13 bases between them. CDR3 region: CASSWHTGNSNQPQHF. The CDR3 DNA follows: TGTGCCAGCAGCTGGCACACAGGGAATAGCAATCAGCCCCAGCATTTT.

The chain joins TRBV19 to TRBJ1-6; 7 nucleotides match TRBD1. The CDR3 has 15 residues. The germline gives CDR1 LNHDA, CDR2 SQIVND (reference sequence). J gave up 7 bases and V 3 bases, and 6 bases lay outside the gene matches. The CDR3 bases are TGTGCCAGTAGTATCGGGACAGCGCGAAATTCACCCCTCCACTTT. Protein product: CASSIGTARNSPLHF.

The chain carries TRBV7-9 and TRBJ1-2, with D possibly TRBD1 on 6 matching bases. CDR1 SEHNR and CDR2 FQNEAQ come from the germline V gene (reference sequence). V lost 5 bases and J lost 7, with 20 bases in between. The CDR3 is 15 residues long. In nucleotides, the CDR3 is TGTGCCAGCAGCCAACAGGGCGGACGGGCTGGTGGCTACACCTTC. Its protein is CASSQQGGRAGGYTF.

V is TRBV6-1 and J is TRBJ1-5; D remains unclear. The V gene's germline CDR1 is MNHNS and CDR2 SASEGT. There are 12 residues in the CDR3. Trimming pared 2 bases from V and 8 bases from J, leaving 7 bases between. The CDR3 DNA reads as TGTGCCAGCAGTGAATACGGTGAGCCCCAGCATTTT. Residues: CASSEYGEPQHF.

The chain joins TRBV7-8 to TRBJ2-1; D perhaps matches TRBD1 (7 bases). V lost 4 bases and J lost 9, with 25 bases in between. Per germline, CDR1 SGHVS and CDR2 FQNEAQ. The CDR3 covers 17 residues. The CDR3 sequence is CASSYSLSRDSGGEQFF. The CDR3, as DNA: TGTGCCAGCAGCTACTCCCTGTCCCGGGACTCAGGGGGTGAGCAGTTCTTC.

V usage is TRBV7-2 and J usage is TRBJ2-1, with 7 bases aligning to TRBD2. The CDR3 extends over 16 amino acids. The germline V gene has CDR1 SGHTA and CDR2 FQGNSA. J lost 2 bases, V lost 2 bases, and 6 bases had no gene match. In DNA, the CDR3 is TGTGCCAGCAGCTTATGGGGCGGGAGTCCCTACAATGAGCAGTTCTTC. This translates into CASSLWGGSPYNEQFF.

V is TRBV4-2 and J is TRBJ2-5; 9 nucleotides align to TRBD2. Germline CDR1 is LGHNA and CDR2 is YNFKEQ. The CDR3 length is 18 residues. V lost 0 bases and J lost 1; bases outside the gene matches: 9. CDR3 amino acids: CASSQEHLSGGTQETQYF. The CDR3 region has the DNA TGTGCCAGCAGCCAAGAACATTTGAGCGGGGGGACCCAAGAGACCCAGTACTTC.

V gene TRBV28 combines with J gene TRBJ2-7; 11 nucleotides match TRBD1. The CDR3 spans 12 residues. After removal of 6 bases from V and 10 bases from J, the junction contained 5 bases not matched to a gene. Per germline, CDR1 MDHEN and CDR2 SYDVKM. The CDR3 DNA follows: TGTGCCAGCAGGCAGGGACAGGGGGGACAGTACTTC. Protein product: CASRQGQGGQYF.

The V call is TRBV25-1, the J call TRBJ1-1; 7 bases are shared with TRBD1. The CDR3 is made up of 12 amino acids. V lost 6 bases, J lost 4 bases, and 2 bases stayed unmatched. Germline CDR1 and CDR2: MGHDK and SYGVNS. The DNA for the CDR3 is TGTGCCAGCAGAGGGACAGCCACTGAAGCTTTCTTT. The encoded protein is CASRGTATEAFF.

The chain uses TRBV9 and TRBJ2-1; tentatively, D is TRBD2 (6 bases). V lost 3 bases and J lost 4, with 11 bases in between. The CDR3 covers 14 residues. CDR1 and CDR2 from the germline V gene are SGDLS and YYNGEE. The CDR3 loop is CASSAGTQYNEQFF. In nucleotides, the CDR3 is TGTGCCAGCAGCGCCGGGACTCAATACAATGAGCAGTTCTTC.

The rearrangement uses TRBV19 and TRBJ2-5; D ambiguous. The length of the CDR3 is 15 residues. CDR1 and CDR2 from the germline V gene are LNHDA and SQIVND (reference sequence). The ends were cut back, 6 bases at V and 1 base at J, with 15 bases in the middle. The CDR3, as DNA: TGTGCCAGTAGCCCATTACCCTGGAGCCAAGAGACCCAGTACTTC. Its translation is CASSPLPWSQETQYF.

This sequence joins TRBV9 and TRBJ2-6, with TRBD1 matching over 8 bases. This CDR3 region has 17 residues. V gave up 0 bases and J gave up 1 base; unmatched junction bases: 3. CDR1 is SGDLS and CDR2 is YYNGEE in the germline V gene. The CDR3 DNA reads TGTGCCAGCAGCGTAGCAGGGGGCTTATCTGGGGCCAACGTCCTGACTTTC. The encoded protein is CASSVAGGLSGANVLTF.

The chain is built from TRBV11-3 and TRBJ2-1, with a possible D match to TRBD1 (5 bases). CDR1 and CDR2 (germline): SGHNT, YENEEA. The CDR3 is 14 residues long. Trimming removed 2 bases at V and 5 bases at J, with 10 bases between. DNA for the CDR3: TGTGCCAGCAGCTTAAGCGCCAGGGACAATGAGCAGTTCTTC. Its protein product is CASSLSARDNEQFF.

The chain carries TRBV10-2 and TRBJ1-2, with D maybe TRBD1 (6 bases). CDR1 is WSHSY and CDR2 is SAAADI in the germline V gene. V was shortened by 3 bases and J by 1 base, with 12 bases between the two germline ends. This CDR3 comprises 15 residues. CDR3 residues: CASSDPGVGNYGYTF. CDR3 bases: TGCGCCAGCAGTGACCCAGGGGTCGGTAACTATGGCTACACCTTC.

This clone appeared a single time. The J gene is TRBJ2-1, the V gene TRBV6-2 or TRBV6-3; D ambiguous. The V end was cut by 2 bases, the J end by 5 bases, with 7 bases between. The germline CDR1 and CDR2 sequences are MNHEY and SVGEGT. The CDR3 consists of 13 residues. CDR3 coding DNA: TGTGCCAGCAGTTACGCCAGGAACAATGAGCAGTTCTTC. This encodes CASSYARNNEQFF.

The chain is built from TRBV7-9 and TRBJ1-1; no clear D gene. V lost 4 bases, J lost 4 bases, and 16 bases lay in between. Germline CDR1 and CDR2: SEHNR and FQNEAQ (reference sequence). The CDR3 is 15 amino acids. In DNA form, the CDR3 reads TGTGCCAGCAGCTACCGGGAGGGTAGCAGCACTGAAGCTTTCTTT. As protein: CASSYREGSSTEAFF.

The CDR3 is CASSLGGTRYNSPLHF. The CDR3 region has the DNA TGTGCCAGCAGCTTGGGAGGGACAAGGTATAATTCACCCCTCCACTTT. The J gene is TRBJ1-6, the V gene TRBV5-5, with a tentative D call TRBD1 (6 bases). The CDR3 sequence is 16 residues long. The V and J ends lost 0 bases and 4 bases respectively, with 11 bases between them. Germline CDR1 is SGHKS and CDR2 is YYEKEE (reference sequence). The full variable domain, in which reference TRBV5-5 and TRBJ1-6 provide the parts outside the CDR3, is DAGVTQSPTHLIKTRGQQVTLRCSPISGHKSVSWYQQVLGQGPQFIFQYYEKEERGRGNFPDRFSARQFPNYSSELNVNALLLGDSALYLCASSLGGTRYNSPLHFGNGTRLTVT.

The chain carries TRBV6-5 and TRBJ1-2; the D gene is possibly TRBD1 (6 bases). Trimming took 2 bases from V and 2 from J, leaving 12 bases between them. Per the germline V gene, CDR1 is MNHEY and CDR2 is SVGAGI. CDR3 length equals 15 residues. CDR3 in DNA: TGTGCCAGCAGTTACAGTGGGGGCGCCAACTATGGCTACACCTTC. Residues: CASSYSGGANYGYTF.

The chain has TRBV19 and TRBJ1-5; D not certain. This CDR3 is built from 18 residues. CDR1 LNHDA and CDR2 SQIVND come from the germline V gene (reference sequence). V lost 1 base, J lost 0 bases, and 16 bases lay in between. This CDR3 is CASSIGPGPSYSNQPQHF. For the CDR3, the DNA is TGTGCCAGTAGTATAGGCCCCGGGCCTAGCTATAGCAATCAGCCCCAGCATTTT.

This clone has a handful of counts. CDR3 bases: TGCGCCAGCAGCACTACGACTAGCGGGCCCTACGAGCAGTACTTC. This codes for CASSTTTSGPYEQYF. The chain couples TRBV5-1 to TRBJ2-7; TRBD2 matches at 10 bases. The CDR3 is 15 amino acids. Germline V gene lookup returns CDR1 SGHRS and CDR2 YFSETQ. V dropped 4 bases and J dropped 2; count of bases not matched to a gene: 6.